Detailed here is one TCR beta chain. Its target is unknown. Generation of TCR cDNA used 5'RACE template switching (which added a universal primer site and UMIs). TCRdb reprocessed the 5' RACE reads via MiXCR and lists one record per CDR3 protein. The sample yields hundreds of thousands of distinct CDR3 sequences, 15% to 20% seen once. This sample is drawn from a study of T cells after yellow fever vaccination. Broader study findings: It was a weaker secondary response, yet one that peaked faster, at day 5 versus 15. Primary-vaccination clones mostly resurfaced post-booster (96% CD4, 75% to 90% CD8). High-abundance clonotypes from the bulk population could contaminate FACS-sorted repertoires.

Germline assignment: CDR1 SGHTA and CDR2 FQGNSA. This CDR3 is built from 15 residues. Trimming pared 3 bases from V and 2 bases from J, leaving 14 bases between. The chain employs TRBV7-2 and TRBJ2-7, with D perhaps assigned TRBD1 or TRBD2 (5 bases each). This specimen consisted of PBMCs, obtained 15 days after the yellow fever booster vaccination. The receptor was isolated from a man between 25 and 39 years old who received the YFV17D yellow fever vaccine. The CDR3 region has the DNA TGTGCCAGCAGCTTTGACTGGGGGTCCACCTACGAGCAGTACTTC. It specifies CASSFDWGSTYEQYF. Full variable domain (remainder filled in from reference TRBV7-2 and TRBJ2-7): GAGVSQSPSNKVTEKGKDVELRCDPISGHTALYWYRQSLGQGLEFLIYFQGNSAPDKSGLPSDRFSAERTGGSVSTLTIQRTQQEDSAVYLCASSFDWGSTYEQYFGPGTRLTVT.